This entry lists 22 T cell receptor beta chains sequenced from one sample in a study of T cell responses to AZD1222 COVID-19 vaccine. TCRdb's copy holds only in-frame clones and misses some; the assay was immunoSEQ multiplex PCR. Altogether about 150,000 clones are present, 85% to 95% being singletons, with the ten largest covering 1.1% to 1.5%. This material consisted of peripheral blood, taken on day 0 of AZD1222 vaccination. Source of these receptors: an adult in good health.

This sequence joins TRBV6-2 or TRBV6-3 and TRBJ2-1; TRBD2 is a possible D gene (6 bases). The ends were cut back, 0 bases at V and 3 bases at J, with 15 bases in the middle. CDR1 is MNHEY, CDR2 SVGEGT, per germline. CDR3 size: 17 residues. Here the CDR3 DNA reads TGTGCCAGCAGTTACTCCGGGACTTTTCCAAACTACAATGAGCAGTTCTTC. Encoded protein: CASSYSGTFPNYNEQFF.

This chain joins TRBV10-3 and TRBJ2-7, with 7 bases matching TRBD2. The CDR3 has 17 residues. In germline, CDR1 is ENHRY, CDR2 SYGVKD. V was pared by 4 bases and J by 0 bases, with 12 bases of the junction left unmatched. The CDR3 DNA reads as TGTGCCATCAGTGGGAGAAAGGGAGGGGAGAGCTCCTACGAGCAGTACTTC. Its translation is CAISGRKGGESSYEQYF.

The chain links TRBV2 to TRBJ1-5; maybe TRBD1 (5 bases). V was clipped by 6 bases and J by 0 bases, with 9 bases between them. The V gene's germline CDR1 is SNHLY and CDR2 FYNNEI. The CDR3 has 14 residues. CDR3 bases: TGTGCCAGCAGCAGGGAAAATAGCAATCAGCCCCAGCATTTT. It codes for CASSRENSNQPQHF.

The genes are TRBV9 and TRBJ1-1, with 10 bases matching TRBD1. With 4 bases clipped from V and 3 bases from J, the junction kept 9 bases outside the gene matches. Per the germline V gene, CDR1 is SGDLS and CDR2 is YYNGEE. The length of the CDR3 is 16 residues. CDR3 sequence reads: CASSTGQGPPHTEAFF. The CDR3 bases are TGTGCCAGCAGCACGGGACAGGGGCCCCCTCACACTGAAGCTTTCTTT. Together with reference TRBV9 and TRBJ1-1, the CDR3 gives the full variable domain: DSGVTQTPKHLITATGQRVTLRCSPRSGDLSVYWYQQSLDQGLQFLIQYYNGEERAKGNILERFSAQQFPDLHSELNLSSLELGDSALYFCASSTGQGPPHTEAFFGQGTRLTVV.

This clone was detected only once. The chain links TRBV4-1 to TRBJ2-1; 9 nucleotides align to TRBD2. The CDR3 totals 15 residues. Germline assignment: CDR1 MGHRA and CDR2 YSYEKL. Trimming cost V 3 bases and J 8 bases; bases outside gene matches: 8. CDR3 sequence (DNA): TGCGCCAGCAGCCAGTTAGCGGGAGCGTACCATGAGCAGTTCTTC. Translated, it gives CASSQLAGAYHEQFF.

The chain links TRBV27 to TRBJ2-1, with 9 bases aligning to TRBD2. Trimming took 1 base from V and 0 from J; bases not matched to a gene: 1. The CDR3 spans 16 residues. Germline CDR1 MNHEY, CDR2 SMNVEV (reference sequence). This CDR3 reads CASSLYSGSSYNEQFF. For the CDR3, the DNA is TGTGCCAGCAGTTTATATAGCGGGAGCTCCTACAATGAGCAGTTCTTC.

The chain recombines TRBV12-3 or TRBV12-4 with TRBJ1-2; D is possibly TRBD1 (5 bases). The V and J ends lost 3 bases and 4 bases respectively, with 9 bases between them. The CDR3 loop spans 13 amino acids. CDR3: CASSFDGTYGYTF. CDR3 bases: TGTGCCAGCAGTTTTGACGGGACCTATGGCTACACCTTC.

This clone has only one observation. The rearrangement links TRBV19 to TRBJ1-2; a weak D match, TRBD1 (6 bases). This CDR3 is built from 13 residues. Trimming left V 10 bases short and J 4 bases short, with 16 bases between. The germline gives CDR1 LNHDA, CDR2 SQIVND (reference sequence). In nucleotides, the CDR3 is TGTGCCACCCGGGCTTTAGGGGGCTATGGCTACACCTTC. This translates into CATRALGGYGYTF.

The chain combines TRBV10-3 with TRBJ1-3; 7 bases map to TRBD1. The CDR3 is made up of 14 amino acids. The junction had 6 bases not matched to a gene; V was cut back by 10 bases and J by 0 bases. Per germline, CDR1 ENHRY and CDR2 SYGVKD. The CDR3 spells CATGDSSSGNTIYF. For the CDR3, the DNA is TGTGCCACCGGGGACAGCTCCTCTGGAAACACCATATATTTT.

This chain links TRBV7-8 with TRBJ1-5; D might be TRBD1 (6 bases). V was cut by 5 bases and J by 7 bases, with 15 bases left in between. The CDR3 runs to 14 residues. CDR1 and CDR2 (germline): SGHVS, FQNEAQ. CDR3: CASSPYRDGQPQHF. As DNA, the CDR3 is TGTGCCAGCAGCCCATACAGGGATGGGCAGCCCCAGCATTTT.

V is TRBV7-3 and J is TRBJ1-1; D gene ambiguous. Looked up from germline, CDR1 is SGHTA and CDR2 is FQGTGA. This CDR3 has 14 amino acids. V was clipped by 5 bases and J by 1 base, with 11 bases between them. CDR3 coding DNA: TGTGCCAGCAGCCCAGGTAGCGGGAACACTGAAGCTTTCTTT. Its protein product is CASSPGSGNTEAFF.

This clone has more than one count but fewer than ten. The V and J genes are TRBV28 and TRBJ1-2; possibly TRBD1 for D (6 bases). The CDR3 contains 15 residues. V was pared by 5 bases and J by 4 bases, with 17 bases between. Germline CDR1 MDHEN, CDR2 SYDVKM. The DNA of the CDR3 is TGTGCCAGCAGTCTACGCGAGGACAGCCTCTATGGCTACACCTTC. Its translation is CASSLREDSLYGYTF.

This chain joins TRBV10-3 and TRBJ2-7; TRBD2 matches at 10 bases. This CDR3 region has 16 residues. V dropped 2 bases and J dropped 7; count of bases not matched to a gene: 11. Germline CDR1 and CDR2: ENHRY and SYGVKD. DNA for the CDR3: TGTGCCATCAGTGAGCCGTGGCTAGCGGGAGACGAAGAGCAGTACTTC. Protein: CAISEPWLAGDEEQYF.

The V call is TRBV24-1, the J call TRBJ1-1; D might be TRBD1 (5 bases). CDR1 is KGHDR and CDR2 is SFDVKD in the germline V gene. CDR3 length: 17 residues. V was pared by 3 bases and J by 6 bases, with 22 bases between. The CDR3 sequence: CATSDRTLDPTVSEAFF. In nucleotides, the CDR3 is TGTGCCACCAGTGATCGGACACTTGATCCCACGGTCTCTGAAGCTTTCTTT.

The V and J genes are TRBV25-1 and TRBJ1-4, with TRBD1 matching over 10 bases. CDR3 length: 15 residues. The trim removed 5 bases at V and 4 bases at J, leaving 4 bases unmatched. Germline V lookup: CDR1 MGHDK, CDR2 SYGVNS. CDR3 residues: CASSRWTGGNEKLFF. In DNA form, the CDR3 reads TGTGCCAGCAGTAGATGGACAGGGGGTAATGAAAAACTGTTTTTT.

The V and J genes are TRBV6-2 or TRBV6-3 and TRBJ1-5, with a weak D call TRBD1 (6 bases). Germline CDR1 reads MNHEY; CDR2 reads SVGEGT. V lost 3 bases to trimming and J lost 5 bases, with 11 bases between them. The CDR3 is 14 residues long. The CDR3: CASSYRGGYQPQHF. CDR3 nucleotide sequence: TGTGCCAGCAGTTATCGGGGGGGCTATCAGCCCCAGCATTTT.

The CDR3: CATSREVLGNGYTF. DNA of the CDR3: TGTGCCACCAGCAGAGAGGTTCTCGGGAATGGCTACACCTTC. This chain uses TRBV15 with TRBJ1-2; no definite D call. The germline V gene encodes CDR1 LNHNV and CDR2 YYDKDF (reference sequence). The CDR3 has 14 amino acids. Deletions cut 0 bases from V and 6 bases from J, with 11 bases between.

In the case of this clone: At one end the junction does not follow the germline gene, possibly because of a read error. This chain uses TRBV2 with TRBJ2-7; D unresolved. Germline CDR1 and CDR2: SNHLY and FYNNEI. The CDR3 totals 13 residues. Here the CDR3 DNA reads TGTGCCAGCAGTGAAACGGCACCCCCCGCAAAGCGATTC. Its translation is CASSETAPPAKRF. Filled out from reference TRBV2 and TRBJ2-7, the complete variable domain reads EPEVTQTPSHQVTQMGQEVILRCVPISNHLYFYWYRQILGQKVEFLVSFYNNEISEKSEIFDDQFSVERPDGSNFTLKIRSTKLEDSAMYFCASSETAPPAKRFGPGTRLTVT.

CDR3 region: CASSYGQGHYGYTF. The CDR3 bases are TGTGCCAGCAGCTACGGACAGGGGCACTATGGCTACACCTTC. This chain joins TRBV13 and TRBJ1-2; 9 bases are a match to TRBD1. In germline, CDR1 is PRHDT, CDR2 FYEKMQ (reference sequence). The CDR3 length is 14 residues. V trimming: 4 bases; J trimming: 3 bases; junction bases outside the gene matches: 3.

This clone was recorded once. This rearrangement joins TRBV30 to TRBJ2-5; perhaps TRBD2 as D (5 bases). The CDR3 contains 13 residues. The germline V gene encodes CDR1 GTSNPN and CDR2 SVGIG (reference sequence). V was cut by 2 bases and J by 0 bases, with 7 bases left in between. In DNA, the CDR3 is TGTGCCTGGAGTAAGGACTACCAAGAGACCCAGTACTTC. It specifies CAWSKDYQETQYF.

The chain joins TRBV30 to TRBJ2-7, with 11 bases lining up with TRBD2. Trimming at V came to 7 bases and at J to 7 bases, leaving 9 bases not matched to a gene. CDR3 length: 13 residues. CDR1 is GTSNPN, CDR2 SVGIG, per germline (reference sequence). The CDR3 DNA sequence: TGTGCCTTCCTAGCGGGGGGCCTATGGGAGCAGTACTTC. The encoded protein is CAFLAGGLWEQYF. The full variable domain, completed using reference TRBV30 and TRBJ2-7, is SQTIHQWPATLVQPVGSPLSLECTVEGTSNPNLYWYRQAAGRGLQLLFYSVGIGQISSEVPQNLSASRPQDRQFILSSKKLLLSDSGFYLCAFLAGGLWEQYFGPGTRLTVT.

The CDR3 DNA reads as TGTGCCAGCGTCTCGAGGGACTCCTACAATGAGCAGTTCTTC. This gives the protein CASVSRDSYNEQFF. The rearrangement joins TRBV7-9 to TRBJ2-1, with a possible D match to TRBD2 (5 bases). This CDR3 comprises 14 residues. The V gene lost 8 bases and the J gene lost 0 bases, with 11 bases spanning the gap. Germline CDR1 is SEHNR and CDR2 is FQNEAQ (reference sequence).